This record concerns one T cell receptor beta chain sequence. The antigen this receptor binds is unknown. No much larger clone exists at a distance of one base, and base qualities are not known. Libraries were prepared through 5' RACE. Sequencer: Illumina HiSeq 2500. A second roughly 6 to 11 cycle PCR used a sample-barcoded 5' primer and a J-beta primer mix. A unique molecular identifier was introduced onto each TCR beta cDNA molecule by a template-switch 5' adaptor carrying 12 random nucleotides. Each sample yielded at least 2.5 million CDR3-containing paired-end reads. First-strand cDNA was synthesized from all RNA with the Mint cDNA synthesis kit, primed by a TRBC-specific oligonucleotide. Following uracil-DNA glycosylase treatment, a first 18-cycle PCR with universal primers M1SS and BC2_uni_R was performed on all cDNA. The authors' pipeline ran thus. Normalization of each sample was performed by random selection of 1 million high-quality reads, each carrying a distinct molecular identifier. Instead of being binned into consensus sequences, reads with shared molecular identifiers were discarded. MiTCR, set to a Q25 quality threshold and the strictest error-elimination algorithm, was used for CDR3 identification, clonotype clustering and error correction. A nonparametric unseen species model using Euler transformation provided a lower-bound estimate of total TCR beta diversity. The raw public data were reprocessed by TCRdb itself: fastp quality trimming at Q25, MiXCR clonotype calling, in-frame beta chains only. Identical CDR3 protein sequences are pooled into one entry, listed with their most common genes and DNA. TCRdb, not the authors, supplied the V and J calls. The sample has over 1,300,000 distinct CDR3 sequences on record, almost 60% of them singletons. The ten largest account for roughly 7% of the sample.

These data belong to a study of blood T cells in healthy people across ages (dated by TCRdb to about 2015). At the level of the whole study: In model experiments, roughly one uniquely barcoded TCR beta cDNA molecule per two T cells was captured by template switching. Age-related changes in TCR beta repertoire diversity were measured in the study by deep sequencing normalized with unique cDNA molecular identifiers. The donors were split into four age groups: young (average 16 years), middle-aged (about 40), aged (about 56) and long-lived (roughly 86). Donors of different ages were randomly distributed across sequencing lanes to avoid experimental bias. Using the same blood draw, the study looked at two additional independent replicas of 1 million unique cDNA reads for two donors, one aged 18 to 30 and the other aged 80 or older. Results the study describes overall, beyond this receptor: Observed TCR beta diversity correlated strongly with the percentage of naive T cells measured by flow cytometry. Because donor CMV infection status was unknown, age-related changes in expanded clonotypes were potentially confounded. Estimates of total diversity from one million sequenced T cells were regarded as lower bounds and underestimates. Compared with the aged group, more naive CD4+ T cells, fewer expanded clones and increased TCR diversity were shown by the long-lived group, suggesting age selection. As age increased, observed TCR beta diversity per million T cells dropped in a roughly linear way, and a significant reduction was already evident by age 40. Since profiling was done on bulk unsorted PBMCs, naive and antigen-experienced compartments could not be conclusively compared.

CDR1 and CDR2 are read off the germline V gene (reference sequence) as LNHNV and YYDKDF. V and J are truncated by 1 base and 2 bases respectively, leaving an intervening sequence of 15 bases. The CDR3 runs 17 residues from the cysteine to the phenylalanine. Just the 51-base CDR3 DNA is kept, in frame starting at base 1. Donors were 40 or so systemically healthy Caucasian individuals from Russia aged roughly 6 to 90 years. Each donor gave about 9.7 milliliters of peripheral blood, drawn into EDTA-treated Vacutainer tubes. Ficoll-Paque density-gradient centrifugation was used to isolate PBMCs, with at least 7 million per sample. Trizol reagent was used to extract total RNA from PBMCs, with at least 6 micrograms per sample. The percentages of naive CD45RAhigh/CD27high T cells were determined by flow cytometry on a PBMC aliquot from every donor.

The sequence joins TRBV15 to TRBJ2-1; the best D guess is TRBD2, with 6 bases matching. The material sequenced was blood. This TCR came from a man younger than 35 in good health. The CDR3 amino acid sequence is: CATSRARGAGPYNEQFF. In nucleotide form, the sequence is TGTGCCACCAGCAGAGCCCGCGGGGCAGGCCCCTACAATGAGCAGTTCTTC.